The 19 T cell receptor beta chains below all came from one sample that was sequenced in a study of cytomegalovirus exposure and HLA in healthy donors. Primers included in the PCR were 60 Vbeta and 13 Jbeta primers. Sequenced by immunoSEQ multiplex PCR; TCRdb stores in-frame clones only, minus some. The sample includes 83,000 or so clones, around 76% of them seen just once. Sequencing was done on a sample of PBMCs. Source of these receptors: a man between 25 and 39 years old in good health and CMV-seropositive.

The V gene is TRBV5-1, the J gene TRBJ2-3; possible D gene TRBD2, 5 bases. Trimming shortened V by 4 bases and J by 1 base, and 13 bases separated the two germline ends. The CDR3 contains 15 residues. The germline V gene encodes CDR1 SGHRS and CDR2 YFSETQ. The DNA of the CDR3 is TGCGCCAGCAGCCGAGGGAGCGTTGGCACAGATACGCAGTATTTT. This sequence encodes CASSRGSVGTDTQYF.

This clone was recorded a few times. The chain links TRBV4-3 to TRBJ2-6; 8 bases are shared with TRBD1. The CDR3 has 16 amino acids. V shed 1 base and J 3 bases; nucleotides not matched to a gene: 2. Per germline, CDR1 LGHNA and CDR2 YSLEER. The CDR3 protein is CASSQAGGSGANVLTF. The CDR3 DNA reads TGCGCCAGCAGCCAAGCAGGGGGCAGTGGGGCCAACGTCCTGACTTTC.

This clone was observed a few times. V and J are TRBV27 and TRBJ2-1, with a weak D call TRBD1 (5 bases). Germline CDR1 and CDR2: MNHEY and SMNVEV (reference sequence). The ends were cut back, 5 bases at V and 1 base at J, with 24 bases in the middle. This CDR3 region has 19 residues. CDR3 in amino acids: CASSLRVSTVLRSYNEQFF. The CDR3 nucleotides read TGTGCCAGCAGTCTTAGGGTGTCGACAGTTTTGAGGTCCTACAATGAGCAGTTCTTC.

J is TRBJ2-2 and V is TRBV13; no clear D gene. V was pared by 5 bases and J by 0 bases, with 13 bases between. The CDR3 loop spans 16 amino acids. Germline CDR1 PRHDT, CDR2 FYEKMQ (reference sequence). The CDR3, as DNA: TGTGCCAGCAGCACCTTGACTCGAGCGAACACCGGGGAGCTGTTTTTT. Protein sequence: CASSTLTRANTGELFF.

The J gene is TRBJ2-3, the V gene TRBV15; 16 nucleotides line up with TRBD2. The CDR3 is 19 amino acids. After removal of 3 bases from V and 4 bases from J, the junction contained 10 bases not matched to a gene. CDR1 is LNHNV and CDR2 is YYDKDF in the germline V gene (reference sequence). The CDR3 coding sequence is TGTGCCACCAGCAGTCAACCCGGGACTAGCGGGGGGGCCGCAGATACGCAGTATTTT. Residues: CATSSQPGTSGGAADTQYF.

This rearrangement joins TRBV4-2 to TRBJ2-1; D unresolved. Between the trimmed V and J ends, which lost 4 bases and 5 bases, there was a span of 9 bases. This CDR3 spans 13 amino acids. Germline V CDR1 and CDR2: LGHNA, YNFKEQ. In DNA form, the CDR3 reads TGTGCCAGCAGCCCCTCGACTCACAATGAGCAGTTCTTC. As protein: CASSPSTHNEQFF.

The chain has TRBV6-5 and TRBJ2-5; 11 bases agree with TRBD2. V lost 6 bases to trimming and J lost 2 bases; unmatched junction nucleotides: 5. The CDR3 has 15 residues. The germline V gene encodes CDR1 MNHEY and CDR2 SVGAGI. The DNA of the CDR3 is TGTGCCAGCAGCGCGGGGACTAGCGGACAAGAGACCCAGTACTTC. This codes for CASSAGTSGQETQYF.

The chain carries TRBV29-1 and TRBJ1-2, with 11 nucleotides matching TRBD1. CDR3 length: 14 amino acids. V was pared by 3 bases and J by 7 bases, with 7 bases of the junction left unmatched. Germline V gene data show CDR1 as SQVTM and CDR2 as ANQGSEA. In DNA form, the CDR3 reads TGCAGCGTTGATCCGGGACAGGGGGATCGTGGCTACACCTTC. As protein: CSVDPGQGDRGYTF.

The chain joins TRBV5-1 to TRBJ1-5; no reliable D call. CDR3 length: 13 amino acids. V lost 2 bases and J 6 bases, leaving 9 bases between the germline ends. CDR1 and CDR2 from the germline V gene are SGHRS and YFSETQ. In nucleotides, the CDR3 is TGCGCCAGCAGCTTCCGGGTTACTCAGCCCCAGCATTTT. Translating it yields CASSFRVTQPQHF.

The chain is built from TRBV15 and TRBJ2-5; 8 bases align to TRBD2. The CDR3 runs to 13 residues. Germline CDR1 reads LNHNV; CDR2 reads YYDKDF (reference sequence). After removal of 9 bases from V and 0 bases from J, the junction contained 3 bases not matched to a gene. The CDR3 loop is CATSSGDQETQYF. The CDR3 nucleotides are TGTGCCACAAGTAGCGGGGACCAAGAGACCCAGTACTTC.

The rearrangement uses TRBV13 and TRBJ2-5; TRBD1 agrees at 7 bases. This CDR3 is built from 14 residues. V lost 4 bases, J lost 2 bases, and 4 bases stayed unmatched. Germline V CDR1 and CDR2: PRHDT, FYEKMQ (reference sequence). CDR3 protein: CASSYRQGQETQYF. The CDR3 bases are TGTGCCAGCAGCTATCGACAGGGACAAGAGACCCAGTACTTC.

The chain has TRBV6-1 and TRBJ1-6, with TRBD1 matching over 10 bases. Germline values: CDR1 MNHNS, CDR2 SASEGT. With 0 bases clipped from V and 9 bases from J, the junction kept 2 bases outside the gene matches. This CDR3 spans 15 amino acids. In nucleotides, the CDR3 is TGTGCCAGCAGTGAAGCGGGACAGGGGTCTTCACCCCTCCACTTT. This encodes CASSEAGQGSSPLHF.

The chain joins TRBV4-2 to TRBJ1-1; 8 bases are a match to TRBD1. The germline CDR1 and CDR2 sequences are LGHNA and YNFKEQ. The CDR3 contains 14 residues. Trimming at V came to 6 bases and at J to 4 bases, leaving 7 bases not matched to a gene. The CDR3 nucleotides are TGTGCCAGCAGATACGGACAGGGCGGCACTGAAGCTTTCTTT. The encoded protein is CASRYGQGGTEAFF.

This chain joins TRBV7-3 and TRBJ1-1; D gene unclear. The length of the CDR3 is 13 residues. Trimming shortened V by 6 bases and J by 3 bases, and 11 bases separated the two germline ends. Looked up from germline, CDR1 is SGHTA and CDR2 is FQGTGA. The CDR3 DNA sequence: TGTGCCAGCAGAGCTACAGTGCACACTGAAGCTTTCTTT. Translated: CASRATVHTEAFF.

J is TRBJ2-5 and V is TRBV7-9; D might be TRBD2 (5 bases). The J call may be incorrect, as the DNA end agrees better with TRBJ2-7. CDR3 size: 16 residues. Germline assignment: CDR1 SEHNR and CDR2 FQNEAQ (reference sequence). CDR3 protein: CASSLLTTQSPYEQYF. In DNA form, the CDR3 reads TGTGCCAGCAGCCTCTTGACTACCCAAAGCCCCTACGAGCAGTACTTC.

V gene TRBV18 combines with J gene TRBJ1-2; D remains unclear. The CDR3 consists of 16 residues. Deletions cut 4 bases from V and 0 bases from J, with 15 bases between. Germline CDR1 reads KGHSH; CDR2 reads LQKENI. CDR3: CASSLETRSANYGYTF. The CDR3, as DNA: TGTGCCAGCTCACTCGAGACCAGGTCCGCTAACTATGGCTACACCTTC.

DNA for the CDR3: TGTGCCTGGATAAAGTACCAGGATGAAGCTTTCTTT. Residues: CAWIKYQDEAFF. The chain links TRBV30 to TRBJ1-1; no definite D call. Germline V gene data show CDR1 as GTSNPN and CDR2 as SVGIG (reference sequence). CDR3 size: 12 residues. V was shortened by 4 bases and J by 7 bases, with 13 bases between the two germline ends.

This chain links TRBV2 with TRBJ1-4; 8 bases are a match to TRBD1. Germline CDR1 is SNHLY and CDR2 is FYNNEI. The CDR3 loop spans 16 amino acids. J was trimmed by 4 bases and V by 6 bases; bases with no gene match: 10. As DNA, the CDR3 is TGTGCCAGCAGGGCCAACAGGGGGGTGAATAATGAAAAACTGTTTTTT. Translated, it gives CASRANRGVNNEKLFF.

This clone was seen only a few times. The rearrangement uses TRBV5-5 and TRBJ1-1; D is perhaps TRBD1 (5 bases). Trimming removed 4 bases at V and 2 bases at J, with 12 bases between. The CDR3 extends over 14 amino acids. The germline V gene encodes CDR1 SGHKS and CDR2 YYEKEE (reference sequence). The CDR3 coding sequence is TGTGCCAGCAGCCCGTCGGGGGGAAACACTGAAGCTTTCTTT. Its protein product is CASSPSGGNTEAFF.